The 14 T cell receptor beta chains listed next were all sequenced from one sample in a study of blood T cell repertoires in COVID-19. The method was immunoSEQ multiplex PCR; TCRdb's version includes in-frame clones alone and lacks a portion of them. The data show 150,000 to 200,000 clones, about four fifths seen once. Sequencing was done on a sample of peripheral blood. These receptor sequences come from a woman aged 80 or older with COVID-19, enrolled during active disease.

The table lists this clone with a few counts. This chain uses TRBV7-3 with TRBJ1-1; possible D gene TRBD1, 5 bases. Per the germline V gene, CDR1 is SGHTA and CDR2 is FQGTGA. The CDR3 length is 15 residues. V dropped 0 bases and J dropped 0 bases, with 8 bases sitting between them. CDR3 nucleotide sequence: TGTGCCAGCAGCTTAACAGGGGCAATGAACACTGAAGCTTTCTTT. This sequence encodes CASSLTGAMNTEAFF.

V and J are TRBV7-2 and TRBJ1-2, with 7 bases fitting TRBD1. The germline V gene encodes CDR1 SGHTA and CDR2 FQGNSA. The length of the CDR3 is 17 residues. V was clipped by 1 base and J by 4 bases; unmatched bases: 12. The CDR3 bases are TGTGCCAGCAGCTTAGATCCTCAGCAGGGGGAAAGCTATGGCTACACCTTC. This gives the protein CASSLDPQQGESYGYTF.

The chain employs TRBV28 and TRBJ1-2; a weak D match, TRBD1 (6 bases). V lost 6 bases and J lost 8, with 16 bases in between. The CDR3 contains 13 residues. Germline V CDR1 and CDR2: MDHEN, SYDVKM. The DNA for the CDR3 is TGTGCCAGCAGCTCACAGGGTTTCGACGGCTACACCTTC. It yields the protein CASSSQGFDGYTF.

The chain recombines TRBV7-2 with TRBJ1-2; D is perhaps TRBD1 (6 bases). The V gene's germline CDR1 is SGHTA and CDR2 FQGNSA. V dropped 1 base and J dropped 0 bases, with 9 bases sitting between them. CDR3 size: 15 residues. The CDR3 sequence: CASSLGTDPNYGYTF. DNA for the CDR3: TGTGCCAGCAGCTTAGGGACAGATCCTAACTATGGCTACACCTTC.

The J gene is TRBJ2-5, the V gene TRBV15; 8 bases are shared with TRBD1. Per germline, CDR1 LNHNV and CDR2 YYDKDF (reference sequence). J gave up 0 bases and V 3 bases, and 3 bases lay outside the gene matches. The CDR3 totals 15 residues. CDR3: CATSSSDRDQETQYF. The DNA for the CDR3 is TGTGCCACCAGCAGCTCGGACAGGGACCAAGAGACCCAGTACTTC.

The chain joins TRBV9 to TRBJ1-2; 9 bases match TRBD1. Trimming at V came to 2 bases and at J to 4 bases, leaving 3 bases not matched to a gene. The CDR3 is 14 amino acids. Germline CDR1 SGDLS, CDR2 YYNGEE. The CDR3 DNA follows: TGTGCCAGCAGCGTCCGGGACAGGGCCTATGGCTACACCTTC. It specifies CASSVRDRAYGYTF. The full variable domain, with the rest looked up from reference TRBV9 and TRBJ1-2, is DSGVTQTPKHLITATGQRVTLRCSPRSGDLSVYWYQQSLDQGLQFLIQYYNGEERAKGNILERFSAQQFPDLHSELNLSSLELGDSALYFCASSVRDRAYGYTFGSGTRLTVV.

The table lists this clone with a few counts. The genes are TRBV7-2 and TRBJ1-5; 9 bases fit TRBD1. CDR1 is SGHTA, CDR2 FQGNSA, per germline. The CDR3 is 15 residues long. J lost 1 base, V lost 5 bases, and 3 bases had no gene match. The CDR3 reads CASSGTGRSNQPQHF. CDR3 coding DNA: TGTGCCAGCAGCGGGACAGGGCGGAGCAATCAGCCCCAGCATTTT.

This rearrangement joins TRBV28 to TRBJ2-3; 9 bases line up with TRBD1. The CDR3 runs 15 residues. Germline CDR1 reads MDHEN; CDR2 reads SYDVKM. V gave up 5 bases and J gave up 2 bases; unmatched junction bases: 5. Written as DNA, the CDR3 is TGTGCCAGCAGTGACCGGGACAGGGTCACAGATACGCAGTATTTT. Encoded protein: CASSDRDRVTDTQYF.

DNA for the CDR3: TGTGCCAGTAGTAAAGGAAGGACACCTACCTACGAGCAGTACTTC. It is translated as CASSKGRTPTYEQYF. This chain connects TRBV19 to TRBJ2-7; possible D gene TRBD1, 5 bases. The CDR3 extends over 15 amino acids. With 4 bases removed from V and 2 bases from J, the gap between germline ends came to 15 bases. Germline V gene data show CDR1 as LNHDA and CDR2 as SQIVND (reference sequence). Complete variable domain (other parts from reference TRBV19 and TRBJ2-7): DGGITQSPKYLFRKEGQNVTLSCEQNLNHDAMYWYRQDPGQGLRLIYYSQIVNDFQKGDIAEGYSVSREKKESFPLTVTSAQKNPTAFYLCASSKGRTPTYEQYFGPGTRLTVT.

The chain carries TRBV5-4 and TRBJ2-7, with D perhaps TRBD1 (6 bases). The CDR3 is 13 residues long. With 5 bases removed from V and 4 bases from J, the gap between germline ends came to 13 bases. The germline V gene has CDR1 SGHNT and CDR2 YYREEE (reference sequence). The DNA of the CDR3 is TGTGCCAGCAGACATCAACAGGGATACGAGCAGTACTTC. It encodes CASRHQQGYEQYF.

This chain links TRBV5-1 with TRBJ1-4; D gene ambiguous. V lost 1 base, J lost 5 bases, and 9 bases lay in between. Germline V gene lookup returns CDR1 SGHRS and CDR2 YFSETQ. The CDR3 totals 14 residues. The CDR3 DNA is TGCGCCAGCAGCTTGACCGACAAGAATGAAAAACTGTTTTTT. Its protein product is CASSLTDKNEKLFF.

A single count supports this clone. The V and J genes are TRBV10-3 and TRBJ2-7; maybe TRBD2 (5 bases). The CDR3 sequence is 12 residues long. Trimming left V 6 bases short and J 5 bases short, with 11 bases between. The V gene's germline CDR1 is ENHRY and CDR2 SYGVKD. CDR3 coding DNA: TGTGCCATCAGCGGGGTTGAACACGAGCAGTACTTC. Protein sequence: CAISGVEHEQYF.

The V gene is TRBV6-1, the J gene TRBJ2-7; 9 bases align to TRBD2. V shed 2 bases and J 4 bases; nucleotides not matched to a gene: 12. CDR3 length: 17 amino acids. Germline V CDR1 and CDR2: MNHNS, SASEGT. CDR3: CASSEMGGGRAEYEQYF. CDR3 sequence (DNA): TGTGCCAGCAGTGAAATGGGCGGCGGGAGGGCCGAATACGAGCAGTACTTC.

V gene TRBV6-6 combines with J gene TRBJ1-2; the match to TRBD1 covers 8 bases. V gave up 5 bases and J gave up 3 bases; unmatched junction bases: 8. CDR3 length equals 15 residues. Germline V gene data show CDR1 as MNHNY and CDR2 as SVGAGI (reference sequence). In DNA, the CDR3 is TGTGCCAGCAGTGACGTACAGGGGGGGGACTATGGCTACACCTTC. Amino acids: CASSDVQGGDYGYTF.